The clone carrying this T cell receptor beta chain has more than one count but fewer than ten. The entry originates in a study of T-cell reconstitution after alpha-beta-depleted transplantation in children. Unique molecular identifiers were incorporated when the TCRbeta library was constructed. TCRdb passed the PCR reads through MiXCR, listing each CDR3 protein once. There are some 600,000 distinct CDR3 sequences in the sample; roughly 17% occur only once, and approximately 1% lies in the top ten. The germline CDR1 and CDR2 sequences are PRHDT and FYEKMQ (reference sequence). Trimming pared 0 bases from V and 1 base from J, leaving 9 bases between. The length of the CDR3 is 15 residues.

The sequence derives from a human donor who donated a stem cell graft to a child with acute myeloid leukemia. The starting material was PBMCs from the stem cell graft donor, obtained from the stem cell graft. The chain carries TRBV13 and TRBJ1-1, with TRBD1 as a possible D gene (5 bases). The CDR3 nucleotides are TGTGCCAGCAGCTTAGGGGCAGGGTGGAACACTGAAGCTTTCTTT. Amino acid sequence: CASSLGAGWNTEAFF.